This is a list of T cell receptor beta chains from one sample in a study of shared clonotypes between healthy human individuals. The protocol was immunoSEQ multiplex PCR, while the TCRdb copy is restricted to in-frame clones and leaves out a portion. The repertoire includes some 1 million clones, about 76% of them detected once, and 1.4% sits in the top ten. The sequenced sample consisted of memory CD4+ T cells sorted from blood. Every receptor here comes from a man younger than 35 in good health. CDR3s include the opening cysteine and the closing phenylalanine or tryptophan. The D gene is left open where the match is weak. Clone sizes are given selectively: once, few, many, or a class where the clone is expanded.

>TRBV7-2|once|TRBD2|TRBJ2-7
TGTGCCAGCAGCTCCCCCGGGACTAGGAGCCGCGAGCAGTACTTC
CASSSPGTRSREQYF
>TRBV6-1|-|-|TRBJ1-2
TGTGCCAGCACCACGGTAGCTTTCTATGGCTACACCTTC
CASTTVAFYGYTF
>TRBV28|-|TRBD1|TRBJ2-3
TGTGCCAGCAGTTCCGGGACAGGTAGCACAGATACGCAGTATTTT
CASSSGTGSTDTQYF
>TRBV28|-|-|TRBJ2-7
TGTGCCAGCAGTTTGAGCCTAGCCTTCTACGAGCAGTACTTC
CASSLSLAFYEQYF
>TRBV11-2|-|TRBD2|TRBJ2-5
TGTGCCAGCAGGGAGACTAGCGGGGGGGCTGAGACCCAGTACTTC
CASRETSGGAETQYF
>TRBV5-6|-|TRBD1|TRBJ1-3
TGTGCCAGCAGCAACGGACAGGTCCGTTTATCTGGAAACACCATATATTTT
CASSNGQVRLSGNTIYF
>TRBV5-1|-|-|TRBJ2-3
TGCGCCAGCAGCCCTGGACATATCGCCCCAGATACGCAGTATTTT
CASSPGHIAPDTQYF
>TRBV7-9|once|TRBD1|TRBJ2-3
TGTGCCAGCAGCTTAAAAGGACAGGGGCCAACAGATACGCAGTATTTT
CASSLKGQGPTDTQYF
>TRBV6-1|-|-|TRBJ2-7
TGTGCCAGCAGTGAAGGGACCCAGGGGATCTACGAGCAGTACTTC
CASSEGTQGIYEQYF
>TRBV6-4|once|-|TRBJ1-6
TGTGCCAGCAGCGCAAGTCATAACAATAATTCACCCCTCCACTTT
CASSASHNNNSPLHF
>TRBV28|-|-|TRBJ1-2
TGTGCCAGCAGGGAACGGGGCATCTATGGCTACACCTTC
CASRERGIYGYTF
>TRBV6-6|few|-|TRBJ2-5
TGTGCCAGCAGTTACTCCCTTAGCGCCCCGTACTTC
CASSYSLSAPYF
>TRBV11-2|-|-|TRBJ2-1
TGTGCCAGCAGCTTAGAGGTGGCTAGTGGGCGCAATGAGCAGTTCTTC
CASSLEVASGRNEQFF
>TRBV10-1|-|TRBD1|TRBJ2-2
TGCGCCAGCAGTGAGCGAGGGGGCATCGGCACCGGGGAGCTGTTTTTT
CASSERGGIGTGELFF
>TRBV9|-|-|TRBJ1-5
TGTGCCAGCAGCGTCGGAGGAGGGAGAGGAGAGCAGCCCCAGCATTTT
CASSVGGGRGEQPQHF
>TRBV27|-|TRBD1|TRBJ1-2
TGTGCCAGCAGTTTACAACAGGGGAAGAGTGGCTACACCTTC
CASSLQQGKSGYTF
>TRBV28|once|-|TRBJ2-6
TGTGCCAGCAGTCTCGGAGGCTCTGGGGCCAACGTCCTGACTTTC
CASSLGGSGANVLTF
>TRBV19|-|-|TRBJ1-5
TGTGCCAGTAGTCCACAGGAAGGGTATCAGCCCCAGCATTTT
CASSPQEGYQPQHF
>TRBV6-1|-|TRBD2|TRBJ2-7
TGTGCCAGCAGCCCCCTCTCGGGGGGGATGCGATGGCAGTACTTC
CASSPLSGGMRWQYF
>TRBV5-4|-|-|TRBJ1-4
TGTGCCAGCAGCCGGGACACCGGAAATGAAAAACTGTTTTTT
CASSRDTGNEKLFF
>TRBV19|-|-|TRBJ1-2
TGTGCCAGTGGGAGAGATTTGGGTGGCTACACCTTC
CASGRDLGGYTF
>TRBV6-5|once|TRBD1|TRBJ1-2
TGTGCCAGCAGTAGACAGGGGGCAGAAGGCTATGGCTACACCTTC
CASSRQGAEGYGYTF
>TRBV5-4|-|TRBD2|TRBJ2-3
TGTGCCAGCAGCTTTGGGAGGGGAGAGTATTTT
CASSFGRGEYF
>TRBV4-2|-|TRBD2|TRBJ2-7
TGTGCCAGCAGCCCTAGCGGGAGCTACGAGCAGTACTTC
CASSPSGSYEQYF
>TRBV6-5|-|-|TRBJ2-7
TGTGCCAGCGGGGGCGGGGTGACCTACGAGCAGTACTTC
CASGGGVTYEQYF
>TRBV7-2|-|-|TRBJ1-3
TGTGCCAGCAGCCCCGGGGGCTCTGGAAACACCATATATTTT
CASSPGGSGNTIYF
>TRBV5-1|-|TRBD2|TRBJ2-3
TGCGCCAGCGGGTTGACTAGCGGACCCACAGATACGCAGTATTTT
CASGLTSGPTDTQYF